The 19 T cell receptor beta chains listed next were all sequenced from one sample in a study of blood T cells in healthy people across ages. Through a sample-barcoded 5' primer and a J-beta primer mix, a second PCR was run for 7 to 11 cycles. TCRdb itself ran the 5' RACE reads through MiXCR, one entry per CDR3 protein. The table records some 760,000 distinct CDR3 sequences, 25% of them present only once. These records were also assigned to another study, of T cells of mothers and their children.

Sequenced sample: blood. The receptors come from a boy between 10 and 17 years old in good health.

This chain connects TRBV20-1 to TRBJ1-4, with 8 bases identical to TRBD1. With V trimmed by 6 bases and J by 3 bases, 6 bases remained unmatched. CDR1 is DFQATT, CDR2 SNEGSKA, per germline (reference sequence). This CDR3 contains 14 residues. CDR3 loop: CSALGQDSNEKLFF. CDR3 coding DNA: TGCAGTGCCCTGGGACAGGACTCTAATGAAAAACTGTTTTTT.

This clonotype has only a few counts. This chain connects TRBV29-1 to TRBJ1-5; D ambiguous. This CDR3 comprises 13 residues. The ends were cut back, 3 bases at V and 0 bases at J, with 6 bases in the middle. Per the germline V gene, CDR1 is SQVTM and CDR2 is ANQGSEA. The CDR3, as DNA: TGCAGCGTTGATCTGGGTAGCAATCAGCCCCAGCATTTT. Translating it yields CSVDLGSNQPQHF.

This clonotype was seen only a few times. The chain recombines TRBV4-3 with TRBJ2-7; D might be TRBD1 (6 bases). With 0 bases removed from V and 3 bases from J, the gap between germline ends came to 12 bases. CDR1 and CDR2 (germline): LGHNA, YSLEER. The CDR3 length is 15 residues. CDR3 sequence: CASSQDSGQYYEQYF. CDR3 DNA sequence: TGCGCCAGCAGCCAAGACTCAGGACAGTACTACGAGCAGTACTTC.

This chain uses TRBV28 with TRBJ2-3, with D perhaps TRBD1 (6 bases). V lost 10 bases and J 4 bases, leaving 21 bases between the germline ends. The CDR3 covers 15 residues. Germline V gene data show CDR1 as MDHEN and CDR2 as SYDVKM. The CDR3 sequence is CAIPRGGLVADTQYF. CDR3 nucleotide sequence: TGTGCCATCCCAAGAGGGGGTTTGGTAGCAGATACGCAGTATTTT.

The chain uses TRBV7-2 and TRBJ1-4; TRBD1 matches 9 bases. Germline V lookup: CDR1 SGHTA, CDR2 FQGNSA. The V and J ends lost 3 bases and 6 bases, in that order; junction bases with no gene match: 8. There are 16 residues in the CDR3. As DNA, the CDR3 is TGTGCCAGCAGCTTTCGCCTGGGGACAGGGTATGAAAAACTGTTTTTT. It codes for CASSFRLGTGYEKLFF.

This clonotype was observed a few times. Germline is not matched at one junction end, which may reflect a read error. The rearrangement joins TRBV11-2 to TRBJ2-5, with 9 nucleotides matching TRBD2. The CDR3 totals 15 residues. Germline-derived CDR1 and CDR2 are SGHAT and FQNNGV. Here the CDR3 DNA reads TGTGCCAGCAGCTTTAGCGGGAGCTGGGAGGAGACCCAGCACTTC. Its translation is CASSFSGSWEETQHF.

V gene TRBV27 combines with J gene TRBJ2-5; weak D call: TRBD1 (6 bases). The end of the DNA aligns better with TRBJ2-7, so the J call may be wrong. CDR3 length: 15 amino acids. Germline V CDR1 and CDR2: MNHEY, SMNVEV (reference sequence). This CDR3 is CASRLGTREAYEQYF. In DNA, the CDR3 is TGTGCCAGCAGACTCGGGACAAGGGAAGCCTACGAGCAGTACTTC.

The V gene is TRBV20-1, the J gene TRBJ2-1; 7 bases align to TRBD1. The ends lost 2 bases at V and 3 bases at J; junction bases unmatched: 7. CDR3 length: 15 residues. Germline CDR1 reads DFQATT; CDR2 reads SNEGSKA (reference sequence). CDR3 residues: CSARPRDSNYNEQFF. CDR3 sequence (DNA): TGCAGTGCTAGACCCCGGGACAGCAACTACAATGAGCAGTTCTTC.

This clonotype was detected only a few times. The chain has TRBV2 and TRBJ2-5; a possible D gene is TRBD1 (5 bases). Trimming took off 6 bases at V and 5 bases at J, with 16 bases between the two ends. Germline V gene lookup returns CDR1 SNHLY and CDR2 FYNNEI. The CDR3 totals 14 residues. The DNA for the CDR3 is TGTGCCAGCAGCCCCCAGGGTCAGTTGGAGACCCAGTACTTC. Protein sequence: CASSPQGQLETQYF.

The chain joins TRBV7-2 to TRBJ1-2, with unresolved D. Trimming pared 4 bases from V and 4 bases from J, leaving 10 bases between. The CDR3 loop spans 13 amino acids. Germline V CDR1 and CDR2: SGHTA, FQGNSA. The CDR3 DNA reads TGTGCCAGCAGCTGGGCGGGAACCTATGGCTACACCTTC. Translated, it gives CASSWAGTYGYTF.

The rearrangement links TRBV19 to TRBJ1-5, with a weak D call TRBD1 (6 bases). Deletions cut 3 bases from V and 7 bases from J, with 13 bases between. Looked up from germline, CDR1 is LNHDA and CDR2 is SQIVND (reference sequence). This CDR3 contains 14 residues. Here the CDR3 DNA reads TGTGCCAGTAGTATGTTACAGGGCGGGCAGCCCCAGCATTTT. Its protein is CASSMLQGGQPQHF.

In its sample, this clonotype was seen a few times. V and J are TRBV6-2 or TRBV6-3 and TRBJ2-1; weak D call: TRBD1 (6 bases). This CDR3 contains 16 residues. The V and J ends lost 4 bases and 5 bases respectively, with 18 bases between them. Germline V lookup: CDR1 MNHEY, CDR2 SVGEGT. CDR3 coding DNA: TGTGCCAGCAGTTCCCTTATTGTTACAGGGAACAATGAGCAGTTCTTC. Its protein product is CASSSLIVTGNNEQFF.

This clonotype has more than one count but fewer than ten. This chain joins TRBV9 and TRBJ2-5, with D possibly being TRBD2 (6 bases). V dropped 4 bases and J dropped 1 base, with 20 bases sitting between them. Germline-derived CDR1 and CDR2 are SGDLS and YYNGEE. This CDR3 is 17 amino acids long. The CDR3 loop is CASSPLGNSGFQETQYF. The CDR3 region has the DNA TGTGCCAGCAGCCCTCTCGGAAATAGCGGTTTCCAAGAGACCCAGTACTTC.

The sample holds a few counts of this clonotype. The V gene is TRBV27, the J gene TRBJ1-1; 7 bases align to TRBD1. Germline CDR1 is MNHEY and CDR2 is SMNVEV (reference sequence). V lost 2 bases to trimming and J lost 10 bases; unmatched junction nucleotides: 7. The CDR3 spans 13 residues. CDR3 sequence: CASSLPGGLGAFF. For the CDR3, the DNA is TGTGCCAGCAGTTTACCAGGGGGGCTTGGAGCTTTCTTT.

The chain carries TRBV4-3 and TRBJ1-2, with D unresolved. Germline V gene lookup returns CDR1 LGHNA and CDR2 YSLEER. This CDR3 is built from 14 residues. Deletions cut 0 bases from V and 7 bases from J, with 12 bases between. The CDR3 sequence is CASSQDRAAIGYTF. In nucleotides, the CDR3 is TGCGCCAGCAGCCAAGATAGGGCGGCTATTGGCTACACCTTC.

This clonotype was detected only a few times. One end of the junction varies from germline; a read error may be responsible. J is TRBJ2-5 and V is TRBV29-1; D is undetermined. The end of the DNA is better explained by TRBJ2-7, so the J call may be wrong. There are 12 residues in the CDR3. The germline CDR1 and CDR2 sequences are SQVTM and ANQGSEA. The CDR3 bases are TGCAGCGTTGTTTGGACCTCCAACGAGCAGTACTTC. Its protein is CSVVWTSNEQYF.

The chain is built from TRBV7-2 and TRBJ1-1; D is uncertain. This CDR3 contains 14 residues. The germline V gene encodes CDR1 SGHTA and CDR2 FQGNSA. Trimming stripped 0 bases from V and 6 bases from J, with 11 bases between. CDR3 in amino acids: CASSLAGFPAEAFF. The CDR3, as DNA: TGTGCCAGCAGCTTAGCAGGGTTTCCGGCTGAAGCTTTCTTT.

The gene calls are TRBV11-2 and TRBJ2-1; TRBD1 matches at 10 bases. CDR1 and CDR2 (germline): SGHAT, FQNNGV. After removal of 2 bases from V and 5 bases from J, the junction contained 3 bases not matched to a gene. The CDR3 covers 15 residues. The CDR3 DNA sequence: TGTGCCAGCAGCTTACTGGGACAGGGGAACAATGAGCAGTTCTTC. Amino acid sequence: CASSLLGQGNNEQFF.

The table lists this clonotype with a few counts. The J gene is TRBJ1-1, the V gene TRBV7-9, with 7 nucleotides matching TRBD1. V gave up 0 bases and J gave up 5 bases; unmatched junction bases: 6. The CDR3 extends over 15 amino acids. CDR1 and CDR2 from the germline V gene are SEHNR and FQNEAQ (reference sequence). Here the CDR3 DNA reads TGTGCCAGCAGCTTAGCGTACAGGGGTGGAACTGAAGCTTTCTTT. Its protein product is CASSLAYRGGTEAFF.